The TCR beta chain under discussion was sequenced for a study of blood T cell repertoires in COVID-19. At the level of the study: Some COVID-19 samples were acute and others convalescent; all came from the United States, Italy and Spain.

Original methodology: Reference gene primer amplification in the assay estimated nucleated cell counts. The repertoire was sequenced with immunoSEQ multiplex PCR; TCRdb's copy has only in-frame clones and lacks some. That table gives V, J and clone size, and the DNA gave D and trimming. The sample contains roughly 500,000 clones, roughly nine tenths of which appear only once. Seattle patients were enrolled while actively infected and followed longitudinally. The CDR3 is 13 residues long. Germline-derived CDR1 and CDR2 are LNHDA and SQIVND (reference sequence). With 6 bases removed from V and 3 bases from J, the gap between germline ends came to 11 bases.

The sequence was collected from a man younger than 35 with COVID-19, enrolled during active disease. This chain uses TRBV19 with TRBJ1-1; D remains unclear. Sequencing was done on a sample of peripheral blood. The CDR3 coding sequence is TGTGCCAGTAGGGGGAGAGGGCACACTGAAGCTTTCTTT. The encoded protein is CASRGRGHTEAFF.